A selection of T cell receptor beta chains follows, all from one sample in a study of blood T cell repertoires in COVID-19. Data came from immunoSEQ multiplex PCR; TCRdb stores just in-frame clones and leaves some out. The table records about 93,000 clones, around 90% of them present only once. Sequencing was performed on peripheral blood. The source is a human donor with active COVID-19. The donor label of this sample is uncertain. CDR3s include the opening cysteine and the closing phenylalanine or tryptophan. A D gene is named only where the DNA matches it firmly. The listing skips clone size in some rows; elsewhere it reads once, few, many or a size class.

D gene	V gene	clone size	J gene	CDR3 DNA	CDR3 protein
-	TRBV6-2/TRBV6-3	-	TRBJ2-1	TGTGCCAGCAGTCACCTAATTTCCCCCAACAATGAGCAGTTCTTC	CASSHLISPNNEQFF
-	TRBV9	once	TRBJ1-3	TGTGCCAGCAGCGTAGGGGTGGGACTCCTCTCTGGAAACACCATATATTTT	CASSVGVGLLSGNTIYF
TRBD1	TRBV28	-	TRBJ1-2	TGTGCCAGCAGACAGGGGTCGGGCTATGGCTACACCTTC	CASRQGSGYGYTF
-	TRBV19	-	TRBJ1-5	TGTGCCAGTAGTATAGTGTCAGTCAGCAATCAGCCCCAGCATTTT	CASSIVSVSNQPQHF
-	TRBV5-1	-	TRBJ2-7	TGCGCCAGCAGCTTGGAGGGGGGGACCTACGAGCAGTACTTC	CASSLEGGTYEQYF
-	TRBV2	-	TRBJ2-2	TGTGCCAGCAGGACAGGTGCGAACACCGGGGAGCTGTTTTTT	CASRTGANTGELFF
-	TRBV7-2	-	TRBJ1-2	TGTGCCAGCAGCTTCTTCACCATTGGGGACTCTGGCTATGGCTACACCTTC	CASSFFTIGDSGYGYTF
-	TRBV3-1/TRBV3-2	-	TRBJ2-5	TGTGCCAGCAGCCCCCCACAGCTAAGGCAAGAGACCCAGTACTTC	CASSPPQLRQETQYF
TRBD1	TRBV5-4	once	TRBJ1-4	TGTGCCAGCAGCCGAACAGGGGGCGCAGATGAAAAACTGTTTTTT	CASSRTGGADEKLFF
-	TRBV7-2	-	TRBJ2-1	TGTGCCAGCAGCTTAGAACGGGGGAGTTACAATGAGCAGTTCTTC	CASSLERGSYNEQFF
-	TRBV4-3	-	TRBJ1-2	TGCGCCAGCAGCCAAGGAGGGTTTGAAGGCTACACCTTC	CASSQGGFEGYTF
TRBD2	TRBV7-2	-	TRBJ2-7	TGTGCCAGCAGCTTAGTTAGCGGGGGGCGCTACGAGCAGTACTTC	CASSLVSGGRYEQYF
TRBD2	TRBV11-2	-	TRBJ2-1	TGTGCCAGCAGCCGAGGACTAGCGGGGGCCCTCTCCTACAATGAGCAGTTCTTC	CASSRGLAGALSYNEQFF
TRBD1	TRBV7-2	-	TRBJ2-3	TGTGCCAGCAGACTCGACAGGGGAACTAGCACAGATACGCAGTATTTT	CASRLDRGTSTDTQYF
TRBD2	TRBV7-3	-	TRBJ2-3	TGTGCCAGCAGCCGAAGCGGGGGAGCTACAGATACGCAGTATTTT	CASSRSGGATDTQYF
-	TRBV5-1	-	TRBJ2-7	TGCGCCAGCAGCTTGGTGTTCTTCCGCGAGCAGTACTTC	CASSLVFFREQYF
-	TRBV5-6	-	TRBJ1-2	TGTGCCAGCAGCTTGACAGTAGGCTATGGCTACACCTTC	CASSLTVGYGYTF
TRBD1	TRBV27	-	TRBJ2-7	TGTGCCAGCAGCCGACAGGGAGAATACGAGCAGTACTTC	CASSRQGEYEQYF
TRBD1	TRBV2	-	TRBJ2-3	TGTGCCAGCCGGGACAGGGGTGTCGCAGATACGCAGTATTTT	CASRDRGVADTQYF
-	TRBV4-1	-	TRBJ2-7	TGCGCCAGCAGCCTCCGACAGGGAGGTCTTAGGTCCTACGAGCAGTACTTC	CASSLRQGGLRSYEQYF
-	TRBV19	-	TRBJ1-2	TGTGCCAGTAGTTGGGCCGCTCCCCTATATGGCTACACCTTC	CASSWAAPLYGYTF
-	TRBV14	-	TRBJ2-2	TGTGCCAGCAGCCATTGGTCCCCGGGCACCGGGGAGCTGTTTTTT	CASSHWSPGTGELFF
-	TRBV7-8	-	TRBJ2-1	TGTGCCAGCAGCTTAGGTGTAGGGGTCGGGTTCTTC	CASSLGVGVGFF
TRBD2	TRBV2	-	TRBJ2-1	TGTGCCAGAGCTGGACTAGCGGGGGGTGGATCCTACAATGAGCAGTTCTTC	CARAGLAGGGSYNEQFF
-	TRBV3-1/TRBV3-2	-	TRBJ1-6	TGTGCCCCCAGCCGGAAGGAGCTTTATAATTCACCCCTCCACTTT	CAPSRKELYNSPLHF
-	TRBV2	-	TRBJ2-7	TGTGCCAGCAGTGAAGGGGCCTTCACAGGCGAGCAGTACTTC	CASSEGAFTGEQYF
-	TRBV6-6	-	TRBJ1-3	TGTGCCAGCAGTCCTGCGGGTTACACCATATATTTT	CASSPAGYTIYF
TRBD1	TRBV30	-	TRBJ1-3	TGTGCCTGGAAAGGACAGGGGTTATCTGGAAACACCATATATTTT	CAWKGQGLSGNTIYF
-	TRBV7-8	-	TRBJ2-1	TGTGCCAGCAGCTTTGGCCGATACAATGAGCAGTTCTTC	CASSFGRYNEQFF
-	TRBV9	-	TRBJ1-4	TGTGCCAGCAGCGGGCAGGGGATTCGTGAAAAACTGTTTTTT	CASSGQGIREKLFF
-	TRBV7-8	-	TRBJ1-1	TGTGCCAGCAGCTTAAAGTGGGCGGACTCTGAAGCTTTCTTT	CASSLKWADSEAFF
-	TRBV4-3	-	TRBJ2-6	TGCGCCAGCAGCCCTTTCAGCGTGCGTTCTGGGGCCAACGTCCTGACTTTC	CASSPFSVRSGANVLTF
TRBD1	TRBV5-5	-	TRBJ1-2	TGTGCCAGCAGCATCGACGACAGGGCGTATGGCTACACCTTC	CASSIDDRAYGYTF
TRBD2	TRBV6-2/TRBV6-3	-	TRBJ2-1	TGTGCCAGCAGTTACGGACTAGCGGGACTGGAGCAGTTCTTC	CASSYGLAGLEQFF
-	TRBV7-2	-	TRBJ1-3	TGTGCCAGCAGCGTCAGCTCTGGAAACACCATATATTTT	CASSVSSGNTIYF
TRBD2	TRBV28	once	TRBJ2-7	TGTGCCAGCAGTCTAACCGGGACTAACTACGAGCAGTACTTC	CASSLTGTNYEQYF
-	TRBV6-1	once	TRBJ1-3	TGTGCCAGCAGTGAATTCCCCGACAGAAGTGGAAACACCATATATTTT	CASSEFPDRSGNTIYF